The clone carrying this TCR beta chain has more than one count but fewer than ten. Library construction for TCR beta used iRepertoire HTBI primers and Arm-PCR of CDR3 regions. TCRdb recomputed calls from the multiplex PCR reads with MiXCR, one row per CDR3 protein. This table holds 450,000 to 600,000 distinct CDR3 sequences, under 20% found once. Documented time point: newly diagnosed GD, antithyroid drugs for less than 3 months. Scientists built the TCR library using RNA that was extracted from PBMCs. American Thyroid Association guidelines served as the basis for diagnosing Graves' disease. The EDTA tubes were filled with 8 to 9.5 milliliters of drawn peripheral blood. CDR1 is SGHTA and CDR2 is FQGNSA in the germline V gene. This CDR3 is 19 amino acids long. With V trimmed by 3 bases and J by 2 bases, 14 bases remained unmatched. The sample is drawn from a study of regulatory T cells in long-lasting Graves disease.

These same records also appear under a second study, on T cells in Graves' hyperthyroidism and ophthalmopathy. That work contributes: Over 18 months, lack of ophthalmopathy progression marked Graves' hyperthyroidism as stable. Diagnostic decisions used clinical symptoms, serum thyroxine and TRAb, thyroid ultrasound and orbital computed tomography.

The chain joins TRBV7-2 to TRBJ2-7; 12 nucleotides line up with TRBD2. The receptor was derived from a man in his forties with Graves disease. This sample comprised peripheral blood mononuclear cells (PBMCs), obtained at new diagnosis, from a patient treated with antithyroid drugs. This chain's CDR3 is CASSFNYRPGLAGTYEQYF. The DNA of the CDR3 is TGTGCCAGCAGCTTTAACTACCGACCTGGACTAGCGGGGACCTACGAGCAGTACTTC.